The source of this T cell receptor (beta chain) is a study of control samples from healthy donors and cancer patients (dated by TCRdb to the early 2020s). The receptor library was made with the immunoSEQ multiplex PCR assay. Not all clones reach the TCRdb copy of this immuneACCESS table, which keeps in-frame sequences only. Checked studies attribute under half of the gap to unresolved V genes and leave the rest unexplained. The sample table lists approximately 49,000 clones, 80% to 90% of them with a count of one. The top ten clones comprise about 2.7% of the sample. Looking up the germline V gene (reference sequence) yields CDR1 LNHDA and CDR2 SQIVND. CDR3 length: 15 amino acids, cysteine to phenylalanine. Only the CDR3 DNA stays, 45 bases, in frame from base 1. Germline trimming amounts to 7 bases on V and 4 bases on J, with 8 as the count of junction bases outside the gene matches. As concerns this clone: The antigen it recognizes is unknown. The sample holds no much larger clone one base away, and base qualities are not on file.

This sequence uses TRBV19 and TRBJ2-3; TRBD1 lines up with 10 middle nucleotides. The sequence came from a woman between 50 and 59 years old with lung cancer. Sequencing was carried out using PBMCs. The DNA reads TGTGCCAGTATGGGCCCGGGACAGGGGTCAGATACGCAGTATTTT. Its protein reads: CASMGPGQGSDTQYF.